A selection of T cell receptor beta chains follows, all from one sample in a study of blood T cell repertoires in COVID-19. Sequencing was performed with immunoSEQ multiplex PCR; in TCRdb, only in-frame clones are kept and a portion is missing. The table records about 39,000 clones, approximately 84% of them present only once. Input material: peripheral blood. The receptors come from a man aged 45-65 years with active or convalescent COVID-19. Each CDR3 is given with its conserved first and last residue. The D gene is left open where the match is weak. Size is omitted from some rows. Given values are once, few, many or a class for expanded clones.

j_gene	d_gene	abundance	v_gene	CDR3nt	CDR3aa
TRBJ1-1	TRBD1	.	TRBV6-5	TGTGCCAGCAGACCGCGGGACAGGGTTGGTGAAGCTTTCTTT	CASRPRDRVGEAFF
TRBJ1-4	.	once	TRBV15	TGTGCCACCAGCAGAGGGGAGATGACCAGGACCAATGAAAAACTGTTTTTT	CATSRGEMTRTNEKLFF
TRBJ1-1	.	.	TRBV7-9	TGTGCCAGCAGCTTAGGGGGAAGCGGCACTGAAGCTTTCTTT	CASSLGGSGTEAFF
TRBJ2-1	.	.	TRBV6-5	TGTGCCAGCAGCCTCAATCGACTGTACAATGAGCAGTTCTTC	CASSLNRLYNEQFF
TRBJ1-2	TRBD1	.	TRBV25-1	TGTGCCAGCAGTGAATGGCAGGGGGCAATTGGCTACACCTTC	CASSEWQGAIGYTF
TRBJ1-6	TRBD1	.	TRBV5-1	TGCGCCAGCAGCTTGGAAGGGACAGGGGTTTCACCCTTCCACTTT	CASSLEGTGVSPFHF
TRBJ2-5	.	.	TRBV9	TGTGCCCGCTTAAGAGGTGGGCAAGAGACCCAGTACTTC	CARLRGGQETQYF
TRBJ2-7	TRBD1	.	TRBV3-1/TRBV3-2	TGTGCCAGCAGCCAAGGAAGGCTACAGGGGGCGGGCGAGCAGTACTTC	CASSQGRLQGAGEQYF
TRBJ2-3	TRBD2	.	TRBV5-1	TGCGCCAGCAGCTTGGCCGCGGGGGGACGGGATACGCAGTATTTT	CASSLAAGGRDTQYF
TRBJ1-2	.	.	TRBV6-6	TGTGCCAGCAGTTACCAAACAGGTCCCAACTATGGCTACACCTTC	CASSYQTGPNYGYTF
TRBJ1-2	.	.	TRBV12-3/TRBV12-4	TGTGCCAGCAGCCAGGGGTCGCTGGATGGCTACACCTTC	CASSQGSLDGYTF
TRBJ2-3	TRBD1	.	TRBV7-9	TGTGCCAGCAGCCAACCCGGGACAGGGGGCCAAAGGGATACGCAGTATTTT	CASSQPGTGGQRDTQYF
TRBJ2-7	TRBD2	.	TRBV13	TGTGCCAGCAGCCGTAGCGGGGACTCCTACGAGCAGTACTTC	CASSRSGDSYEQYF
TRBJ2-1	TRBD1	.	TRBV10-3	TGTGCCATCAGTGAGCCGAAAGGACCGGCCGGGACAGGGAATGAGGATGAGCAGTTCTTC	CAISEPKGPAGTGNEDEQFF
TRBJ2-3	TRBD2	.	TRBV24-1	TGTGCCACCAGTGCAGCGGGGCAACTGGATACGCAGTATTTT	CATSAAGQLDTQYF
TRBJ2-5	.	.	TRBV7-9	TGTGCCAGCAGCTTAACGTTTCGGGGGATTGGGGAGACCCAGTACTTC	CASSLTFRGIGETQYF
TRBJ1-2	.	.	TRBV7-9	TGTGCCAGCAGGGCGGAACAGGGCCGAGGCTACACCTTC	CASRAEQGRGYTF
TRBJ2-7	.	.	TRBV5-4	TGTGCCAGCAGCTCGCCCCGGGCGGGGTACGAGCAGTACTTC	CASSSPRAGYEQYF
TRBJ1-4	.	.	TRBV30	TGTGCCTGGAGTGACGGCAGGGTCCGTGAAAAACTGTTTTTT	CAWSDGRVREKLFF
TRBJ1-2	.	.	TRBV7-9	TGTGCCAGCAGCCCTAGCAACAGGGACCCTAACTATGGCTACACCTTC	CASSPSNRDPNYGYTF
TRBJ2-5	.	.	TRBV5-1	TGCGCCAGCAGCTTGGGGGCGGGCAGCGGAGAGACCCAGTACTTC	CASSLGAGSGETQYF
TRBJ1-1	.	.	TRBV4-1	TGCGCCAGCAGCTCGACCGGAGACTACAGCACTGAAGCTTTCTTT	CASSSTGDYSTEAFF
TRBJ1-5	.	once	TRBV4-1	TGCGCCAGCAGCCAACTCTCAGGGGATCAGCCCCAGCATTTT	CASSQLSGDQPQHF
TRBJ2-1	TRBD2	.	TRBV20-1	TGCAGTGCTAGTTTTAGCGGGAATGAGCAGTTCTTC	CSASFSGNEQFF
TRBJ1-2	.	.	TRBV19	TGTGCCAGTAGACAGGGCAGGGGATCTAACTATGGCTACACCTTC	CASRQGRGSNYGYTF
TRBJ2-3	.	.	TRBV2	TGTGCCAGCATACTAGTCCCCGCAGATACGCAGTATTTT	CASILVPADTQYF
TRBJ1-2	.	.	TRBV28	TGTGCCAGCAGTATCCTACTTTTTGCAAACTATGGCTACACCTTC	CASSILLFANYGYTF
TRBJ1-3	TRBD1	.	TRBV6-5	TGTGCCAGCAGAACGGGACAGGGCAGAAACACCATATATTTT	CASRTGQGRNTIYF
TRBJ1-4	TRBD1	.	TRBV18	TGTGCCAGCTCACCGACAGGGGTGGAGGAAAAACTGTTTTTT	CASSPTGVEEKLFF
TRBJ2-3	TRBD2	few	TRBV19	TGTGCCAGTAGCCGACTAGCGACAGATACGCAGTATTTT	CASSRLATDTQYF
TRBJ2-2	TRBD2	.	TRBV5-6	TGTGCCAGCAGCTTCAGACTAGCGTCCGGGGAGCTGTTTTTT	CASSFRLASGELFF
TRBJ1-6	TRBD1	.	TRBV14	TGTGCCAGCAGCCGCAGGACAGGCGATAATTCACCCCTCCACTTT	CASSRRTGDNSPLHF
TRBJ2-2	.	.	TRBV3-1/TRBV3-2	TGTGCCAGCAGCCAAGGAGGCCAAACGAACACCGGGGAGCTGTTTTTT	CASSQGGQTNTGELFF
TRBJ1-2	.	once	TRBV7-9	TGTGCCAGCAGCTTAGGAGGCGGAGCTAACTATGGCTACACCTTC	CASSLGGGANYGYTF
TRBJ1-2	.	.	TRBV7-2	TGTGCCAGCACCTGGCGCGGGGGCGTCGGCTATGGCTACACCTTC	CASTWRGGVGYGYTF
TRBJ2-2	TRBD2	.	TRBV7-8	TGTGCCAGCAGCTCTAGCGGGGGGATCAACGGGGAGCTGTTTTTT	CASSSSGGINGELFF
TRBJ2-7	.	.	TRBV5-5	TGTGCCAGCAGCAACCCCGGGGGAAACTCCTACGAGCAGTACTTC	CASSNPGGNSYEQYF
TRBJ2-7	TRBD2	.	TRBV7-2	TGTGCCAGCAGCTTAGGGGCGCCTAGCGGGGTTTCTTACGAGCAGTACTTC	CASSLGAPSGVSYEQYF
TRBJ1-5	TRBD1	.	TRBV19	TGTGCCAGTAGTCCTTACAGGGGCTTTGTAGATCAGCCCCAGCATTTT	CASSPYRGFVDQPQHF
TRBJ2-5	.	.	TRBV11-2	TGTGCCAGCAGCTCCTACGGGGACTCGAGCCAAGAGACCCAGTACTTC	CASSSYGDSSQETQYF
TRBJ2-3	.	.	TRBV5-4	TGTGCCAGCAGCCAGGACTACGCTCGGAGGGATACGCAGTATTTT	CASSQDYARRDTQYF
TRBJ1-3	.	.	TRBV4-1	TGCGCCAGCAGCCAAACTGAGGCTACTTCTGGAAACACCATATATTTT	CASSQTEATSGNTIYF
TRBJ2-5	TRBD1	.	TRBV7-9	TGTGCCAGCAGCAATGGACAGGGGCAAGAGACCCAGTACTTC	CASSNGQGQETQYF
TRBJ2-2	TRBD1	.	TRBV19	TGTGCCAGTAACCTGATTTATGAGCCGGGACAGCCCGGGGAGCTGTTTTTT	CASNLIYEPGQPGELFF
TRBJ1-2	.	.	TRBV19	TGTGCCAGTAGTATGAGGACGGCGGGAGGCGGTGGCTACACCTTC	CASSMRTAGGGGYTF
TRBJ1-2	TRBD1	.	TRBV6-1	TGTGCCAGCAGAGAAGACAGGGGGTCCTATGGCTACACCTTC	CASREDRGSYGYTF
TRBJ2-3	.	.	TRBV5-8	TGTGCCAGCAGCTTCGGACAGCGCACAGATACGCAGTATTTT	CASSFGQRTDTQYF
TRBJ2-7	.	.	TRBV5-5	TGTGCCAGCAGCTTGGCTGGGCTCTACGAGCAGTACTTC	CASSLAGLYEQYF
TRBJ2-7	.	.	TRBV13	TGTGCCAGCAGCCCCAAGAAGCGGTTGAGCTCCTACGAGCAGTACTTC	CASSPKKRLSSYEQYF
TRBJ1-5	.	.	TRBV7-9	TGTGCCAGCAGCTTAGACGTGTCAGGGCAGCCCCAGCATTTT	CASSLDVSGQPQHF
TRBJ2-7	.	once	TRBV7-9	TGTGCCAGCAGCTTAGTTACAGGCCACGAGCAGTACTTC	CASSLVTGHEQYF
TRBJ1-1	.	.	TRBV6-4	TGTGCCAGCAGGGGAGACAAGAACACTGAAGCTTTCTTT	CASRGDKNTEAFF
TRBJ1-2	.	few	TRBV9	TGTGCCAGCAGCGGGATTAGCAGGGTAGGATATGGCTACACCTTC	CASSGISRVGYGYTF
TRBJ1-2	TRBD1	.	TRBV11-2	TGTGCCAGCAGCTTGGGACAGGGAATCTGGTATGGCTACACCTTC	CASSLGQGIWYGYTF
TRBJ2-7	.	.	TRBV14	TGTGCCAGCAGCCACCCGAGGGGGACCCTAAATTTC	CASSHPRGTLNF
TRBJ1-2	TRBD1	.	TRBV7-9	TGTGCCAGCAGCTTTCGCTCGGCAGGGGGCGACTATGGCTACACCTTC	CASSFRSAGGDYGYTF
TRBJ1-2	.	.	TRBV5-1	TGCGCCAGCAGCCGCGAAAGGGAGAGGGGCTACACCTTC	CASSRERERGYTF